This T cell receptor (beta chain) was profiled in a study of OX40 agonist ivuxolimab in advanced cancers. The table came from immunoSEQ multiplex PCR; TCRdb's copy has only in-frame clones and leaves some out. The sample has about 110,000 clones; around 93% are singletons. From germline, CDR1 is MDHEN and CDR2 SYDVKM. Trimming took off 10 bases at V and 4 bases at J, with 11 bases between the two ends. There are 12 residues in the CDR3. V gene TRBV28 combines with J gene TRBJ1-5; D unresolved. Sequencing was performed on CD4+ or CD8+ T cells sorted from blood, taken in a trial of the OX40 agonist ivuxolimab. The sequence derives from an adult with an advanced solid tumor such as melanoma, head and neck, liver or kidney cancer. CDR3 sequence reads: CATLPINQPQHF. The CDR3 DNA follows: TGTGCCACCCTCCCGATAAATCAGCCCCAGCATTTT.